The present T cell receptor (beta chain) was sequenced within a study of T cell changes during pregnancy in multiple sclerosis. The assay was immunoSEQ multiplex PCR, and TCRdb's table has in-frame clones only and misses some. Of about 89,000 clones in the sample, approximately 94% are singletons; the top ten hold roughly 0.81%. The CDR3 spans 15 residues. Germline loops: CDR1 SGDLS, CDR2 YYNGEE. Losses at the gene ends were 3 bases for V and 2 bases for J; bases not matched to a gene: 8. The source of this sequence is a female donor with multiple sclerosis, enrolled in a pregnancy study. The chain couples TRBV9 to TRBJ2-7; 7 bases match TRBD1. Sample: peripheral blood, taken in the third trimester of pregnancy. Written as DNA, the CDR3 is TGTGCCAGCAGCGGAAGGGACAGCCTAACCTACGAGCAGTACTTC. It is translated as CASSGRDSLTYEQYF.